This T cell receptor beta chain was documented in a study of cytomegalovirus exposure and HLA in healthy donors. Points from the study as a whole: Cytomegalovirus-associated status was assigned to some 180 TCR beta chains. In vitro confirmation showed three CMV-associated chains to be CMV antigen specific.

As concerns this clone: What it recognizes is unknown.

The germline V and J ends were trimmed by 6 bases and 12 bases, with 17 bases remaining between them. The CDR3 totals 11 residues. Germline CDR1 and CDR2: DFQATT and SNEGSKA (reference sequence). Donors were drawn from the approximately 110-subject validation cohort, separate from the roughly 700-subject first cohort. Sequencing used immunoSEQ multiplex PCR; TCRdb keeps in-frame clones, though not all of them. There are about 98,000 clones in the sample; about 90% occur only once, and around 6% lies in the top ten. Material: PBMCs. This chain joins TRBV20-1 and TRBJ1-2; D remains ambiguous. This receptor was obtained from a man younger than 30 in good health and CMV-seropositive. CDR3 in amino acids: CSASGLDGDTF. In DNA form, the CDR3 reads TGCAGTGCCTCGGGTTTGGATGGAGACACCTTC.